The next 4 T cell receptor beta chains were all read from a single sample in a study of T cell clonotyping in hematopoietic cell transplantation. The time point here: recipient sample about 28 days before transplant, after cytoreduction. The method was immunoSEQ multiplex PCR; TCRdb's version includes in-frame clones alone and lacks a portion of them. The table records more than 70,000 clones, 90% to 96% of them present only once. This specimen was peripheral blood mononuclear cells, taken before stem cell transplant. Every receptor here comes from a woman between 50 and 59 years old with acute myeloid leukemia. Some clones in this sample may be carry-over from other donors' samples.

The rearrangement uses TRBV5-1 and TRBJ2-3; TRBD2 agrees at 7 bases. CDR3 length: 15 amino acids. Trimming took 3 bases from V and 6 from J; bases not matched to a gene: 10. Per the germline V gene, CDR1 is SGHRS and CDR2 is YFSETQ. The CDR3 protein is CASSSTSVSGDTQYF. In DNA, the CDR3 is TGCGCCAGCAGCTCAACTAGCGTCAGTGGGGATACGCAGTATTTT.

V usage is TRBV7-8 and J usage is TRBJ2-3, with D unclear. CDR1 SGHVS and CDR2 FQNEAQ come from the germline V gene. The CDR3 is 15 amino acids. Trimming left V 3 bases short and J 1 base short, with 11 bases between. CDR3 sequence: CASSFENWGTDTQYF. CDR3 DNA: TGTGCCAGCAGCTTCGAGAACTGGGGCACAGATACGCAGTATTTT.

This clone occurred once. The V gene is TRBV30, the J gene TRBJ1-3; a weak D match, TRBD1 (5 bases). This CDR3 is 14 amino acids long. Germline CDR1 reads GTSNPN; CDR2 reads SVGIG (reference sequence). V was clipped by 2 bases and J by 1 base, with 9 bases between them. The CDR3 DNA reads as TGTGCCTGGAGTCACGGGGGGTCTGGAAACACCATATATTTT. The encoded protein is CAWSHGGSGNTIYF.

CDR3 amino acids: CASSFLAGAGETQYF. The DNA of the CDR3 is TGTGCCAGCAGTTTTCTGGCGGGAGCGGGTGAGACCCAGTACTTC. The chain uses TRBV27 and TRBJ2-5; the match to TRBD2 covers 7 bases. CDR1 and CDR2 from the germline V gene are MNHEY and SMNVEV (reference sequence). The CDR3 totals 15 residues. With V trimmed by 3 bases and J by 5 bases, 9 bases remained unmatched.